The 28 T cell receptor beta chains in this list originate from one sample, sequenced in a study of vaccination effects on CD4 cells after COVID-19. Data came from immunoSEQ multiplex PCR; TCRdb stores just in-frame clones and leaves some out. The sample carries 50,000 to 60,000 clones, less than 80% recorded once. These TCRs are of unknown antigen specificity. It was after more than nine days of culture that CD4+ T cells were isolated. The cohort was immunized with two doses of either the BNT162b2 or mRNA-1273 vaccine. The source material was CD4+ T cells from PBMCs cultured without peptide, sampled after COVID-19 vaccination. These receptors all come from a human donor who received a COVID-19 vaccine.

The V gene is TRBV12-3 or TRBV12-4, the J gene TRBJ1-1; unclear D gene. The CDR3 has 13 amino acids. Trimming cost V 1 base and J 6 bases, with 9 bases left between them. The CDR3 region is CASSLGLGAEAFF. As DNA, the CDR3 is TGTGCCAGCAGTTTAGGGCTCGGGGCTGAAGCTTTCTTT.

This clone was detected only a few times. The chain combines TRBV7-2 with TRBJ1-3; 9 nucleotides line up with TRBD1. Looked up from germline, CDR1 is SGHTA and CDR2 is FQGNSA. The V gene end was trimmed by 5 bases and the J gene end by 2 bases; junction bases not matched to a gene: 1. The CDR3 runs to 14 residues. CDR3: CASSRDRAGNTIYF. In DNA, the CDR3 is TGTGCCAGCAGCCGGGACAGGGCTGGAAACACCATATATTTT.

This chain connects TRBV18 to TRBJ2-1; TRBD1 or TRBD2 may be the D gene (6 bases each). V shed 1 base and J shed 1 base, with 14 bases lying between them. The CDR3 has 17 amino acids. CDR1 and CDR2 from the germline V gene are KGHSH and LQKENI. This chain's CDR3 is CASSPLRGTPSYNEQFF. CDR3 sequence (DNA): TGTGCCAGCTCACCACTGAGGGGGACTCCTTCCTACAATGAGCAGTTCTTC.

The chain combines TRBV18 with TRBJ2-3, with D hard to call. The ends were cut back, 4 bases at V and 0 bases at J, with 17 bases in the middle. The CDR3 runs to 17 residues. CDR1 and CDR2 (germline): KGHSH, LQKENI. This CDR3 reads CASSRSTAIVSTDTQYF. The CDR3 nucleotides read TGTGCCAGCTCACGGTCTACCGCCATAGTTAGCACAGATACGCAGTATTTT.

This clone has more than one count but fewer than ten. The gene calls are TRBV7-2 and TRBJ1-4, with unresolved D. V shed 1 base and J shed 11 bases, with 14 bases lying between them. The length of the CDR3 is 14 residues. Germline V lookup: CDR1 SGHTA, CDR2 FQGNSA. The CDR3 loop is CASSLGSGTGKLFF. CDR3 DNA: TGTGCCAGCAGCTTAGGCTCCGGTACGGGGAAACTGTTTTTT.

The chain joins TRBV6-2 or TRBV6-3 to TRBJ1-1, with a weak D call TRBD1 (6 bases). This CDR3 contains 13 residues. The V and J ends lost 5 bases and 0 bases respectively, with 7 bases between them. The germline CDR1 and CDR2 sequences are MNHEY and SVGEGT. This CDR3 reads CASSRTVNTEAFF. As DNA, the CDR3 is TGTGCCAGCAGTAGGACAGTGAACACTGAAGCTTTCTTT.

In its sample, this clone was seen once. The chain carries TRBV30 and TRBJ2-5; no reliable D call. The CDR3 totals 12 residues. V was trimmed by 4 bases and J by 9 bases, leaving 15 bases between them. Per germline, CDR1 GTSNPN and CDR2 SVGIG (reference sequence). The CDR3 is CAWNIRSGSQYF. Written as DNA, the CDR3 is TGTGCCTGGAATATTCGGTCCGGGTCCCAGTACTTC.

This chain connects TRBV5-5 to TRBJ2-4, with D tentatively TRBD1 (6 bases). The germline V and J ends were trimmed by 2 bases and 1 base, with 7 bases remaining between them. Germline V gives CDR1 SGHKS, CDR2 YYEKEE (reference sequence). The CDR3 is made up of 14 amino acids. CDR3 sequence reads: CASSFQGAKNIQYF. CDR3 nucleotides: TGTGCCAGCAGCTTTCAGGGGGCCAAAAACATTCAGTACTTC.

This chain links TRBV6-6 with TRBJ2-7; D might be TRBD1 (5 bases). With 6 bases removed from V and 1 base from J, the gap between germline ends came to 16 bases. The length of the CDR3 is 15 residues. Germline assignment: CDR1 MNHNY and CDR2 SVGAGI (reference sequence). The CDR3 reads CASSDSASNSYEQYF. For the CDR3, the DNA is TGTGCCAGCAGCGACAGCGCCTCCAATTCCTACGAGCAGTACTTC.

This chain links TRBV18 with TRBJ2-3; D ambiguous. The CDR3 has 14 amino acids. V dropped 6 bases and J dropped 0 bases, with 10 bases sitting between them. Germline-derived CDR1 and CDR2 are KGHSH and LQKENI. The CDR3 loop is CASSLGASTDTQYF. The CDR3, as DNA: TGTGCCAGCTCCCTCGGTGCTAGCACAGATACGCAGTATTTT.

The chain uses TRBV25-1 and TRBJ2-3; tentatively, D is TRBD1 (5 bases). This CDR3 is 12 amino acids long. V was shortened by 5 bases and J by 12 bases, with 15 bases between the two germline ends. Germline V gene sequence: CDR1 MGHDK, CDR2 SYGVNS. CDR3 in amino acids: CASSLPVGVQYF. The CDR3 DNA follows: TGTGCCAGCAGTCTCCCGGTAGGGGTACAGTATTTT.

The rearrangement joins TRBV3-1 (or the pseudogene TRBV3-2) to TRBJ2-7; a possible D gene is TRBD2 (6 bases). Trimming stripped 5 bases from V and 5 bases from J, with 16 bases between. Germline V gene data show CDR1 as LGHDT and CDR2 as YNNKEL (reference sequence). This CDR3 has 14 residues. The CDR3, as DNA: TGTGCCAGCAGCTTTGGGACTCAGTGGCACGAGCAGTACTTC. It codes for CASSFGTQWHEQYF.

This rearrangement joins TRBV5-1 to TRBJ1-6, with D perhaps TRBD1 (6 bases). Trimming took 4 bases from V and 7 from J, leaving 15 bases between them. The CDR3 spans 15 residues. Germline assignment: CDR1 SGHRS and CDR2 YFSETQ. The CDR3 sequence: CASSPQQGSNSPLHF. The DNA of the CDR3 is TGCGCCAGCAGCCCCCAACAGGGATCAAATTCACCCCTCCACTTT.

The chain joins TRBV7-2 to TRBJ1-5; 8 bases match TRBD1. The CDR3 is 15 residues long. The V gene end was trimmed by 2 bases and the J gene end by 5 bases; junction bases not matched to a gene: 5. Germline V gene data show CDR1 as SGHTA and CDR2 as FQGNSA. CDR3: CASSLRAGGDQPQHF. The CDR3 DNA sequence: TGTGCCAGCAGCTTAAGGGCAGGGGGCGATCAGCCCCAGCATTTT.

This CDR3 is CASSRKGQGQETQYF. The CDR3 region has the DNA TGTGCCAGCTCACGTAAGGGACAGGGCCAAGAGACCCAGTACTTC. This chain connects TRBV18 to TRBJ2-5, with 9 bases fitting TRBD1. The germline gives CDR1 KGHSH, CDR2 LQKENI. CDR3 length: 15 amino acids. J was trimmed by 1 base and V by 4 bases; bases with no gene match: 4.

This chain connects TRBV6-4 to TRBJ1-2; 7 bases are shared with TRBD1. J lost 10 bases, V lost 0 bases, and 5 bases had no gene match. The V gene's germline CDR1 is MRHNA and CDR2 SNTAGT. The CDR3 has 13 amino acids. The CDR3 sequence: CASSDSYRGPYTF. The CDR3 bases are TGTGCCAGCAGTGACTCTTACAGGGGACCCTACACCTTC.

The CDR3 region is CASSSLTGVIETQYF. The CDR3 DNA follows: TGCGCCAGCAGCTCTCTGACAGGGGTCATAGAGACCCAGTACTTC. This chain uses TRBV5-1 with TRBJ2-5; 8 bases are shared with TRBD1. This CDR3 is built from 15 residues. The V and J ends lost 3 bases and 4 bases, in that order; junction bases with no gene match: 8. Germline values: CDR1 SGHRS, CDR2 YFSETQ.

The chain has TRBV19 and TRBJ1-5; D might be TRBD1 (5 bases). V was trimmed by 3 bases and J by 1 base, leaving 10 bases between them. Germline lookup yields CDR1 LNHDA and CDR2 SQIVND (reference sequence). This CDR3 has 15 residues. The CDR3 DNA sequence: TGTGCCAGTAGTATCAGCCAGGGCAGCAATCAGCCCCAGCATTTT. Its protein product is CASSISQGSNQPQHF.

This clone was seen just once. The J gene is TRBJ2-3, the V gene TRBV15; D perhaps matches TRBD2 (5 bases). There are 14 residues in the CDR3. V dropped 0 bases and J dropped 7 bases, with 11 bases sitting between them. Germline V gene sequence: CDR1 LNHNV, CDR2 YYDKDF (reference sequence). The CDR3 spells CATSRDGGLYTQYF. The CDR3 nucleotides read TGTGCCACCAGCAGAGATGGAGGACTTTATACGCAGTATTTT.

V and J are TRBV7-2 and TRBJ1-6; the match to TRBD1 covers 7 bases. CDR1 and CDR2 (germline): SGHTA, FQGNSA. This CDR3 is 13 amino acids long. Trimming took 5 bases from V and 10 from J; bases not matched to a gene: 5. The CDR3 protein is CASSPRQGSPLHF. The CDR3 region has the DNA TGTGCCAGCAGCCCCCGACAGGGATCACCCCTCCACTTT.

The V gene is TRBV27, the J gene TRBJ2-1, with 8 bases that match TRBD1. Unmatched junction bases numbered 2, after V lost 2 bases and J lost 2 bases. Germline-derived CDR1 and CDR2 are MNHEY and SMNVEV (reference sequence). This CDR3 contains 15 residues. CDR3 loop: CASSLNRGTYNEQFF. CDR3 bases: TGTGCCAGCAGTTTAAACAGGGGGACCTACAATGAGCAGTTCTTC.

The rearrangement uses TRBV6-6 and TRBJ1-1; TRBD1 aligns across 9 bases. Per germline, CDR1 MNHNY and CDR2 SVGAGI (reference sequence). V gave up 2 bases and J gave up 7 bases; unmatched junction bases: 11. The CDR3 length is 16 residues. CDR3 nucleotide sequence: TGTGCCAGCAGTTACGCCCCCGGGACAGGGTCAATTGAAGCTTTCTTT. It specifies CASSYAPGTGSIEAFF.

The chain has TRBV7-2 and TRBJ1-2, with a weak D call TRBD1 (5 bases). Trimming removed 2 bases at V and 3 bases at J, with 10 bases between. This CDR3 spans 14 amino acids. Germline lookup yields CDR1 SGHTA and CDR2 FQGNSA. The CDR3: CASSLSVGDYGYTF. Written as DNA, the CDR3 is TGTGCCAGCAGCTTATCGGTAGGGGACTATGGCTACACCTTC.

Here the CDR3 reads CASSPQPLNTGELFF. The DNA for the CDR3 is TGTGCCAGCAGTCCCCAACCACTTAACACCGGGGAGCTGTTTTTT. The chain uses TRBV6-5 and TRBJ2-2; D is unresolved. The CDR3 is 15 residues long. Trimming shortened V by 5 bases and J by 2 bases, and 12 bases separated the two germline ends. Germline V CDR1 and CDR2: MNHEY, SVGAGI.

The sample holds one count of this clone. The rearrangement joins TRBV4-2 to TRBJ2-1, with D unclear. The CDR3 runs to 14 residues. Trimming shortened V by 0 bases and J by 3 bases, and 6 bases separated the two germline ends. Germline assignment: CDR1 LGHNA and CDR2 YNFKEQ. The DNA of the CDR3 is TGTGCCAGCAGCCAAGACGAAGTCTACAATGAGCAGTTCTTC. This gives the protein CASSQDEVYNEQFF.

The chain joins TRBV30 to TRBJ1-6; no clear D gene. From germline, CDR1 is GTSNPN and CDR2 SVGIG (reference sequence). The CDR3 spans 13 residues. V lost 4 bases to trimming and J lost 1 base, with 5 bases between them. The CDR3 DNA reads TGTGCCTGGATGGGGTCCTATAATTCACCCCTCCACTTT. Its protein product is CAWMGSYNSPLHF.

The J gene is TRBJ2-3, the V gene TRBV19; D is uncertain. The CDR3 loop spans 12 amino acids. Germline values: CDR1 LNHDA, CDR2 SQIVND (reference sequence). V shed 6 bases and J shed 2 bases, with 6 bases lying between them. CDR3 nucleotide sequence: TGTGCCAGTAGGGGCGACACAGATACGCAGTATTTT. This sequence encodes CASRGDTDTQYF.

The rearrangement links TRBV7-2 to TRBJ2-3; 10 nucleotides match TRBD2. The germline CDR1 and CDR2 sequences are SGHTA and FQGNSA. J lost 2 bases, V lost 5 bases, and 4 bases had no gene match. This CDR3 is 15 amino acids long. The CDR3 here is CASSQLAGTTDTQYF. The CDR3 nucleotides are TGTGCCAGCAGCCAACTAGCGGGAACCACAGATACGCAGTATTTT.